This TCR delta chain was retrieved from a study of gamma-delta chains in newborns, infants, children. For the study at large: Polyclonal expansion of innate γδ T cells after birth follows microbial exposure.

TCRdb reprocessed the reads through CATT. Of about 4,900 delta-chain clones in the sample, roughly 2.6% were seen once. The sample holds a few counts of this clone. From germline, CDR1 is GEAIGNYY and CDR2 EKD. Losses at the gene ends were 1 base for V and 1 base for J; bases not matched to a gene: 2. The length of the CDR3 is 14 residues. The receptor was derived from a child who was a newborn, infant or young child, either healthy, febrile or measles-vaccinated (not recorded which). This chain joins TRDV2 and TRDJ1; 7 bases map to TRDD3. The sample comprised blood. The CDR3 DNA follows: TGTGCCTGTGACACTCTGGGGGCCACCGATAAACTCATCTTT. It is translated as CACDTLGATDKLIF.